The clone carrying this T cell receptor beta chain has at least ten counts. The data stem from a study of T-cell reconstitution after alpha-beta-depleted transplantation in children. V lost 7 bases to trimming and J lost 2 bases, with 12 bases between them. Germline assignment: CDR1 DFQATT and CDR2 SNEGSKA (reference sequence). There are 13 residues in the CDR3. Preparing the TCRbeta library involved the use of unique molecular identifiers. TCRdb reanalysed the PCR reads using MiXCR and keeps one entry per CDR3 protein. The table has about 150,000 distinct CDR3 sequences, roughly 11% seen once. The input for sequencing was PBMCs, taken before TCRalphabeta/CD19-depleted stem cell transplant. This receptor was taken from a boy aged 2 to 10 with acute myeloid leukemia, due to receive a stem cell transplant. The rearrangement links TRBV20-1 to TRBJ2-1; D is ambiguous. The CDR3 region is CSVRAPTYNEQFF. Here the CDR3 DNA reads TGCAGTGTACGGGCCCCGACCTACAATGAGCAGTTCTTC.